The entry that follows covers one T cell receptor (beta chain) sequence. The antigen is not known. At one of its ends the junction is not consistent with the germline gene, which may arise from a read error. The CDR3 consists of 14 residues. CDR1 is KGHSH, CDR2 LQKENI, per germline. The data belong to a study of blood T cells in healthy people across ages. Using a J-beta primer mix together with a sample-barcoded 5' primer, a second PCR was run for about 7 to 12 cycles. From each sample, at least 2.5 million paired-end reads containing CDR3 were obtained. TCRdb passed the 5' RACE reads through MiXCR, listing each CDR3 protein once. This table holds 650,000 to 1,000,000 distinct CDR3 sequences, under 40% found once. Findings and limits, study-wide: It was found that TCR beta diversity correlated strongly with the percentage of naive T cells. Estimates based on one million T cells were treated as lower bounds.

This sequence originates from a man between 18 and 29 years old in good health. The chain links TRBV18 to TRBJ1-2; D is possibly TRBD1 (5 bases). The sample consisted of blood. The CDR3: CASSPAWGNYGNTF. The CDR3 nucleotides read TGTGCCAGCTCACCTGCGTGGGGCAACTATGGCAACACCTTC.